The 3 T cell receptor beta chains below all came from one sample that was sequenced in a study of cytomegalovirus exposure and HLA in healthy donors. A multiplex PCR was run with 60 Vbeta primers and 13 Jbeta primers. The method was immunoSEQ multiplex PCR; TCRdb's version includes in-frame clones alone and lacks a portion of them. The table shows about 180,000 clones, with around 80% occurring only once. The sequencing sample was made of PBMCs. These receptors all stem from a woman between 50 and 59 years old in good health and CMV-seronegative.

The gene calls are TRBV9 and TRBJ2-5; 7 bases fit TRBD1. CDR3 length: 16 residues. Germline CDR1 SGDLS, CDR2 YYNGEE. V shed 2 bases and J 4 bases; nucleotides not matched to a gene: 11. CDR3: CASSVRQGESGETQYF. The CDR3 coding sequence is TGTGCCAGCAGCGTTCGGCAGGGGGAGTCAGGAGAGACCCAGTACTTC.

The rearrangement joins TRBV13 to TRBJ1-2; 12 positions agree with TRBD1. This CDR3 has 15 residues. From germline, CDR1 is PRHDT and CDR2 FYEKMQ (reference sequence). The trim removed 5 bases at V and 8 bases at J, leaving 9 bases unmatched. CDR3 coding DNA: TGTGCCAGCAGCCACAGGGACAGGGGGCTTGGCGGCTACACCTTC. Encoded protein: CASSHRDRGLGGYTF.

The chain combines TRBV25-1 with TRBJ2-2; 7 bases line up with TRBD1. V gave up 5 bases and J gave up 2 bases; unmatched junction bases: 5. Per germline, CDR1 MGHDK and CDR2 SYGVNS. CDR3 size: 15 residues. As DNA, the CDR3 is TGTGCCAGCAGTAGACAGGGAGTCAACACCGGGGAGCTGTTTTTT. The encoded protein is CASSRQGVNTGELFF.